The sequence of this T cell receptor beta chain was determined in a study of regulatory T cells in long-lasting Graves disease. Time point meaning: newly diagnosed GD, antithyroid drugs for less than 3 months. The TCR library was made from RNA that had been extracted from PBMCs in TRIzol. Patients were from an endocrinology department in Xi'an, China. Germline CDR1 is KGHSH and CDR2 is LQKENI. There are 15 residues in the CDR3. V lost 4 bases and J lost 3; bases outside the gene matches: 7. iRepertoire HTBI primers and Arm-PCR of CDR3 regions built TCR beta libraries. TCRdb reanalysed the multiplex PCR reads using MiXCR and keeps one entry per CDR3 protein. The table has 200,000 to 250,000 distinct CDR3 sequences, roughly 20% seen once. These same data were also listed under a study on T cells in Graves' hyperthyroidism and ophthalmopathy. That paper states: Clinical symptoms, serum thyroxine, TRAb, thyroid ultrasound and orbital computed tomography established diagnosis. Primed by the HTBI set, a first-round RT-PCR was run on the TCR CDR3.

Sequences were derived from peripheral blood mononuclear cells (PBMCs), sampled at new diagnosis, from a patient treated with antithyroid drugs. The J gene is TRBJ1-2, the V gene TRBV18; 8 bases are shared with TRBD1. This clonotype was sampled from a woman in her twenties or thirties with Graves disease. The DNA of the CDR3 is TGTGCCAGCTCACGAGGACAGGGAAGACACTATGGCTACACCTTC. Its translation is CASSRGQGRHYGYTF.